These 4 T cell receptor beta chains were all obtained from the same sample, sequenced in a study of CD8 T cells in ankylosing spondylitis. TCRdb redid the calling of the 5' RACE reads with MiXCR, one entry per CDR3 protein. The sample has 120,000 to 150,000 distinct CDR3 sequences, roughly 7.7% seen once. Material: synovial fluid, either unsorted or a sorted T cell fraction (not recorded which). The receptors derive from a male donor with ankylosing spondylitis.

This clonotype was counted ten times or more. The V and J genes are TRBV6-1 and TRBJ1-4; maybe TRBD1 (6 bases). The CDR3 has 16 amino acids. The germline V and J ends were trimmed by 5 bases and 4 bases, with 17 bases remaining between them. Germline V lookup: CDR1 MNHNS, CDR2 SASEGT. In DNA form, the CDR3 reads TGTGCCAGCAGTCAGACAGGCTCTCCCCGTAATGAAAAACTGTTTTTT. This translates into CASSQTGSPRNEKLFF.

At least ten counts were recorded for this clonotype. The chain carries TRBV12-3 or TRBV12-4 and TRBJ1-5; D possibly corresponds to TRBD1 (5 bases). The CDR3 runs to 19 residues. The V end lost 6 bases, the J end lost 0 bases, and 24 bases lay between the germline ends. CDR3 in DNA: TGTGCCAGCAGGCTGTATGTACTAGGGGTAGGTGATAGCAATCAGCCCCAGCATTTT. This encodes CASRLYVLGVGDSNQPQHF.

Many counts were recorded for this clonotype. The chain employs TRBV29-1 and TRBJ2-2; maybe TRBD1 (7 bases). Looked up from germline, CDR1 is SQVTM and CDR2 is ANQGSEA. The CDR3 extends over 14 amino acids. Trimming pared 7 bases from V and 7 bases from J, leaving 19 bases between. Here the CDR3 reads CSAGGGAGSGELFF. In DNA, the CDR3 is TGCAGCGCCGGAGGGGGCGCCGGGAGCGGGGAGCTGTTTTTT.

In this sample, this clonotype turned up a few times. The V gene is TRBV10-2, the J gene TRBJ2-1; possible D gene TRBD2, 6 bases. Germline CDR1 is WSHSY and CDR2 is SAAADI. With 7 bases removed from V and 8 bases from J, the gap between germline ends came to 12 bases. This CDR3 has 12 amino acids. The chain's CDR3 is CASTLWGDEQFF. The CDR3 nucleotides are TGCGCCAGCACCCTATGGGGGGATGAGCAGTTCTTC.